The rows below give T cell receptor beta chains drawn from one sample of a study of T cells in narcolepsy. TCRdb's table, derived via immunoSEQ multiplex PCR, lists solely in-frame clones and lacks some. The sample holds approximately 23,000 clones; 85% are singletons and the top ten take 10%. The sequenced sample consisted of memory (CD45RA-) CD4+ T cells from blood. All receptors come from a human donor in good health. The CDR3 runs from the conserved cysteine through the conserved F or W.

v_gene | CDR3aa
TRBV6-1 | CASRSNGGGESGYTF
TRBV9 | CASGQPTGELFF
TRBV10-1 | CASSDDLDFGQQAFF
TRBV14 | CASSPHRNTGELFF
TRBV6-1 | CASSEIAGAYEQYF
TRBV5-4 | CASSLGGNTIYF
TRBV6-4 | CASSPLAGVRADTQYF
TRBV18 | CASSQTGSHTF
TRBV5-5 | CASSLVGGSQPQHF
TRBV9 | CASSPQAQSTEAFF
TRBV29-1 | CSVWLRSVGTGELFF
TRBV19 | CASSRGTGATDTQYF
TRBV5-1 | CASSPRLAGVRNQETQYF
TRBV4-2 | CASSQTTLSTDTQYF
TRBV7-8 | CASSPAPGRNYEQYF
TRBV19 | CASNLPTMNTEAFF
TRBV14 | CASSQADEQFF
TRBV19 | CASSMSTSTETQYF
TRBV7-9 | CASSPPTGQITGELFF
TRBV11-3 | CASSLEGTGELFF
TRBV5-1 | CASGPVGGSNEKLFF
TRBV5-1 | CASSPGTASANYGYTF
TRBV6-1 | CASSVLGQSYNEQFF
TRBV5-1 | CASSLGGAGGYEQYF
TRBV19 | CASSIVQGGQPQHF
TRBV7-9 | CASSLDRYGYTF
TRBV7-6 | CASSSLGIQGQTQYF
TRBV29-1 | CSVDVGRLKGTQYF
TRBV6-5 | CASSRDSGVYEQYF
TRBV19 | CASSIKRGQANVLTF
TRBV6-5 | CASTSLGVGETQYF
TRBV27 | CASQGSSYNEQFF
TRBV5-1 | CASSPPRGGANVLTF
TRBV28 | CASKEGGGYTF
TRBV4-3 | CASSQDGTARDGYTF
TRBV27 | CASNQRTRVVCEKLFF
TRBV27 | CASSPGDRSGSEQFF
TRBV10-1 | CASSGARAGTQYF
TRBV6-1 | CASTPAGGLSYEQYF
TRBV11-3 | CASSSTVNSGNTIYF
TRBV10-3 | CAISESSRGEDGYTF
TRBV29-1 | CSVSDRAYGYTF
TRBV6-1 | CASSPRWGGTGSQYF
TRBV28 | CATTTGGAHSGNTIYF
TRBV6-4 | CASSRTSGMEQFF
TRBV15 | CATSRGREGHNEQFF
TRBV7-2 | CASSLTAVSSYNEQFF
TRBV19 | CASRFGGQVADTQYF
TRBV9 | CASSVAALNTGELFF
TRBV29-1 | CSVDTLGADHEQYF
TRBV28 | CASSLIAGAHEQYF
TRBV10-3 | CAISSRTNTEAFF
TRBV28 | CASSLQDRRNYGYTF
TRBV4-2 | CASSQALQGAGTGELFF
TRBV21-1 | CASSKVGHNPNTGELFF
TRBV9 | CASSVGLAGAYNEQFF
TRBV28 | CASEGRAYEQYF
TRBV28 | CASSLRGDRTDTQYF
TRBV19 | CASSSQGADPQHF